These 32 T cell receptor beta chains were all obtained from the same sample, sequenced in a study of blood T cell repertoires in COVID-19. Some clones are missing from TCRdb's copy, which holds only in-frame ones; the method was immunoSEQ multiplex PCR. The sample records around 280,000 clones, roughly nine tenths being singletons. The source material was PBMCs or T cells enriched from blood (not recorded which). The receptor set was obtained from a woman between 40 and 50 years old who had recovered from COVID-19.

The rearrangement links TRBV9 to TRBJ1-4; the D gene is possibly TRBD1 (6 bases). CDR1 SGDLS and CDR2 YYNGEE come from the germline V gene. Trimming left V 4 bases short and J 8 bases short, with 15 bases between. This CDR3 is 14 amino acids long. The CDR3 DNA is TGTGCCAGCAGCCTTACACCAGGGGCCGAAAAACTGTTTTTT. Encoded protein: CASSLTPGAEKLFF.

This chain joins TRBV9 and TRBJ1-1, with 9 bases lining up with TRBD1. CDR3 size: 16 residues. J lost 1 base, V lost 4 bases, and 8 bases had no gene match. CDR1 and CDR2 (germline): SGDLS, YYNGEE. The CDR3 nucleotides are TGTGCCAGCAGCCCGCCCGGACAGGGGCAGAACACTGAAGCTTTCTTT. This gives the protein CASSPPGQGQNTEAFF. The whole variable domain, filled in from reference TRBV9 and TRBJ1-1, reads DSGVTQTPKHLITATGQRVTLRCSPRSGDLSVYWYQQSLDQGLQFLIQYYNGEERAKGNILERFSAQQFPDLHSELNLSSLELGDSALYFCASSPPGQGQNTEAFFGQGTRLTVV.

This chain uses TRBV19 with TRBJ2-1; the match to TRBD2 covers 8 bases. CDR3 size: 14 residues. Germline loops: CDR1 LNHDA, CDR2 SQIVND (reference sequence). The V segment lost 3 bases and the J segment 7 bases; nucleotides outside the gene matches: 5. As DNA, the CDR3 is TGTGCCAGTAGTATTGTTCGGGGGGGAAATGAGCAGTTCTTC. Amino acid sequence: CASSIVRGGNEQFF.

The chain employs TRBV5-1 and TRBJ2-3, with D maybe TRBD1 (6 bases). Germline V gene lookup returns CDR1 SGHRS and CDR2 YFSETQ. There are 13 residues in the CDR3. V dropped 4 bases and J dropped 2 bases, with 8 bases sitting between them. As DNA, the CDR3 is TGCGCCAGCAGCCGGGACAACACAGATACGCAGTATTTT. Translation gives CASSRDNTDTQYF.

The CDR3, as DNA: TGTGCCAGCAGTCCCTGGACTAGCGGAGTGGGGTACAATGAGCAGTTCTTC. Its protein product is CASSPWTSGVGYNEQFF. The genes are TRBV27 and TRBJ2-1; the match to TRBD2 covers 10 bases. The V and J ends lost 5 bases and 4 bases, in that order; junction bases with no gene match: 11. This CDR3 is 17 amino acids long. Germline-derived CDR1 and CDR2 are MNHEY and SMNVEV (reference sequence).

The chain has TRBV6-1 and TRBJ2-1; 10 bases fit TRBD2. This CDR3 has 19 amino acids. The V gene end was trimmed by 4 bases and the J gene end by 3 bases; junction bases not matched to a gene: 15. The germline V gene has CDR1 MNHNS and CDR2 SASEGT. Written as DNA, the CDR3 is TGTGCCAGCAGTGCCCCGTCTAGCGGGAGAGTTTGGAACTACAATGAGCAGTTCTTC. This sequence encodes CASSAPSSGRVWNYNEQFF.

The chain links TRBV3-1 (or the pseudogene TRBV3-2) to TRBJ2-3, with unresolved D. CDR3 size: 11 residues. V lost 7 bases and J lost 7, with 9 bases in between. Germline V CDR1 and CDR2: LGHDT, YNNKEL (reference sequence). The DNA of the CDR3 is TGTGCCAGCATGGAACTAAATACGCAGTATTTT. This codes for CASMELNTQYF.

The chain employs TRBV7-8 and TRBJ2-2; D is uncertain. Germline-derived CDR1 and CDR2 are SGHVS and FQNEAQ. The CDR3 extends over 14 amino acids. Deletions cut 0 bases from V and 3 bases from J, with 5 bases between. The CDR3 is CASSLAVDTGELFF. The DNA for the CDR3 is TGTGCCAGCAGCTTAGCTGTCGACACCGGGGAGCTGTTTTTT.

The chain employs TRBV7-2 and TRBJ2-2, with 9 bases identical to TRBD1. The junction had 6 bases not matched to a gene; V was cut back by 5 bases and J by 5 bases. Germline lookup yields CDR1 SGHTA and CDR2 FQGNSA. The CDR3 runs to 15 residues. Here the CDR3 DNA reads TGTGCCAGCAGCACCTACAGGGGGCGAACCGGGGAGCTGTTTTTT. Residues: CASSTYRGRTGELFF. The whole variable domain, filled in from reference TRBV7-2 and TRBJ2-2, reads GAGVSQSPSNKVTEKGKDVELRCDPISGHTALYWYRQSLGQGLEFLIYFQGNSAPDKSGLPSDRFSAERTGGSVSTLTIQRTQQEDSAVYLCASSTYRGRTGELFFGEGSRLTVL.

The V call is TRBV7-2, the J call TRBJ1-2; TRBD1 is a possible D gene (6 bases). The CDR3 is 12 amino acids. The V end lost 2 bases, the J end lost 8 bases, and 9 bases lay between the germline ends. CDR1 and CDR2 from the germline V gene are SGHTA and FQGNSA. DNA of the CDR3: TGTGCCAGCAGCTTATCAGGGGACGGCTACACCTTC. Translation gives CASSLSGDGYTF.

This clone showed up just a few times. The gene calls are TRBV5-1 and TRBJ2-3, with TRBD1 matching 8 bases. Germline lookup yields CDR1 SGHRS and CDR2 YFSETQ. The CDR3 is 15 residues long. With V trimmed by 0 bases and J by 3 bases, 3 bases remained unmatched. CDR3 sequence: CASSLEGQDTDTQYF. The CDR3 nucleotides are TGCGCCAGCAGCTTGGAGGGACAGGATACAGATACGCAGTATTTT.

This chain connects TRBV19 to TRBJ2-7; TRBD2 aligns across 12 bases. V trimming: 5 bases; J trimming: 12 bases; junction bases outside the gene matches: 23. This CDR3 is built from 18 residues. Germline V lookup: CDR1 LNHDA, CDR2 SQIVND (reference sequence). The DNA of the CDR3 is TGTGCCAGTAGTTTCCCAAAGCCGGGACTAGCGGGCTCCTGGCGTCCGTACTTC. It yields the protein CASSFPKPGLAGSWRPYF. The whole variable domain, remainder taken from reference TRBV19 and TRBJ2-7, is DGGITQSPKYLFRKEGQNVTLSCEQNLNHDAMYWYRQDPGQGLRLIYYSQIVNDFQKGDIAEGYSVSREKKESFPLTVTSAQKNPTAFYLCASSFPKPGLAGSWRPYFGPGTRLTVT.

The rearrangement links TRBV19 to TRBJ1-6; 8 bases are a match to TRBD1. Trimming cost V 6 bases and J 5 bases; bases outside gene matches: 9. Germline CDR1 reads LNHDA; CDR2 reads SQIVND (reference sequence). CDR3 length: 16 amino acids. The CDR3, as DNA: TGTGCCAGTAGACCGCGGACAGGGATAAATAATTCACCCCTCCACTTT. Protein product: CASRPRTGINNSPLHF.

The genes are TRBV5-1 and TRBJ2-7; D gene ambiguous. Germline V gene sequence: CDR1 SGHRS, CDR2 YFSETQ. The CDR3 extends over 14 amino acids. V gave up 1 base and J gave up 3 bases, with 11 bases separating them. The CDR3 sequence is CASSLYPQDYEQYF. In DNA form, the CDR3 reads TGCGCCAGCAGCTTGTATCCGCAGGACTACGAGCAGTACTTC.

The chain is built from TRBV6-2 or TRBV6-3 and TRBJ2-7, with 10 bases matching TRBD2. The CDR3 runs to 15 residues. Trimming removed 2 bases from V and 4 bases from J; junction bases left unmatched: 5. Germline V CDR1 and CDR2: MNHEY, SVGEGT. This chain's CDR3 is CASSYKAGGPYEQYF. CDR3 nucleotides: TGTGCCAGCAGTTACAAAGCGGGAGGGCCATACGAGCAGTACTTC.

This chain links TRBV4-2 with TRBJ2-1, with D hard to call. V lost 0 bases, J lost 0 bases, and 12 bases lay in between. Germline loops: CDR1 LGHNA, CDR2 YNFKEQ. The CDR3 has 17 residues. CDR3 DNA: TGTGCCAGCAGCCAAGAGTCAGCGCGAGCCTCCTACAATGAGCAGTTCTTC. Translation gives CASSQESARASYNEQFF.

The CDR3 region has the DNA TGCGCCAGCAGCTTTTTCCCAGGGCCTCGCCTCTCTGGAAACACCATATATTTT. Encoded protein: CASSFFPGPRLSGNTIYF. The V call is TRBV10-1, the J call TRBJ1-3, with a tentative D call TRBD1 (5 bases). V was pared by 6 bases and J by 0 bases, with 21 bases between. CDR3 length: 18 amino acids. Germline V CDR1 and CDR2: WNHNN, SYGVQD (reference sequence).

V usage is TRBV7-6 and J usage is TRBJ2-1, with 9 bases that match TRBD1. This CDR3 has 15 amino acids. Germline V gene sequence: CDR1 SGHVS, CDR2 FNYEAQ. The V gene end was trimmed by 5 bases and the J gene end by 4 bases; junction bases not matched to a gene: 6. CDR3 DNA sequence: TGTGCCAGCAGCCCGGGACAGGGATCTTACAATGAGCAGTTCTTC. Residues: CASSPGQGSYNEQFF.

The chain uses TRBV29-1 and TRBJ2-5, with 8 bases aligning to TRBD1. The CDR3 runs to 13 residues. The V and J ends lost 4 bases and 5 bases, in that order; junction bases with no gene match: 6. Germline values: CDR1 SQVTM, CDR2 ANQGSEA. The CDR3 is CSVVQGAGETQYF. As DNA, the CDR3 is TGCAGCGTTGTTCAGGGGGCAGGGGAGACCCAGTACTTC.

The chain is built from TRBV7-2 and TRBJ2-5; D is ambiguous. V dropped 2 bases and J dropped 3 bases, with 7 bases sitting between them. From germline, CDR1 is SGHTA and CDR2 FQGNSA. The CDR3 extends over 13 amino acids. The CDR3 DNA sequence: TGTGCCAGCAGCTTATTTCCCGAAGAGACCCAGTACTTC. Translation: CASSLFPEETQYF.

This chain joins TRBV11-2 and TRBJ1-6; D call uncertain. Germline V gives CDR1 SGHAT, CDR2 FQNNGV. Between the trimmed V and J ends, which lost 5 bases and 4 bases, there was a span of 9 bases. The CDR3 covers 14 residues. This CDR3 reads CASSRDTYNSPLHF. DNA for the CDR3: TGTGCCAGCAGCCGCGACACATATAATTCACCCCTCCACTTT.

The rearrangement links TRBV3-1 (or the pseudogene TRBV3-2) to TRBJ2-3; the match to TRBD2 covers 14 bases. The CDR3 runs 16 residues. Germline CDR1 LGHDT, CDR2 YNNKEL (reference sequence). V lost 5 bases and J lost 5; bases outside the gene matches: 6. CDR3 protein: CASSRGLAGVLDTQYF. The CDR3 region has the DNA TGTGCCAGCAGCAGGGGACTAGCGGGAGTTTTAGATACGCAGTATTTT.

This clone was seen only once. V gene TRBV27 combines with J gene TRBJ2-5, with TRBD2 matching 15 bases. Trimming at V came to 5 bases and at J to 6 bases, leaving 7 bases not matched to a gene. This CDR3 comprises 16 residues. Germline CDR1 MNHEY, CDR2 SMNVEV (reference sequence). The CDR3 loop is CASSRLGTSGRQTQYF. CDR3 nucleotide sequence: TGTGCCAGCAGTCGCCTTGGGACTAGCGGGAGGCAGACCCAGTACTTC.

CDR3 residues: CASSPRSGGSYEQYF. CDR3 nucleotide sequence: TGTGCCAGCAGTCCGAGGTCAGGGGGGTCCTACGAGCAGTACTTC. The chain carries TRBV28 and TRBJ2-7; a weak D match, TRBD1 (7 bases). In germline, CDR1 is MDHEN, CDR2 SYDVKM. The CDR3 spans 15 residues. The germline V and J ends were trimmed by 5 bases and 1 base, with 15 bases remaining between them.

This rearrangement joins TRBV18 to TRBJ1-1; D gene uncertain. V was pared by 6 bases and J by 5 bases, with 13 bases between. This CDR3 region has 13 residues. CDR1 is KGHSH and CDR2 is LQKENI in the germline V gene. This CDR3 is CASSGWEQTEAFF. Written as DNA, the CDR3 is TGTGCCAGCTCCGGTTGGGAGCAGACTGAAGCTTTCTTT.

The chain uses TRBV21-1 and TRBJ2-7; TRBD1, the D gene given by the table, was not confirmed from the DNA. TRBV21-1 is assigned pseudogene status. The CDR3 covers 18 residues. The CDR3 DNA reads as TGTGCCAGCAGCAAAAACAGGGCGGAAGACGCGACCTCCTACGAGCAGTACTTC. Translation gives CASSKNRAEDATSYEQYF.

The rearrangement uses TRBV30 and TRBJ1-4; perhaps TRBD1 as D (5 bases). This CDR3 is built from 14 residues. From germline, CDR1 is GTSNPN and CDR2 SVGIG (reference sequence). V was clipped by 2 bases and J by 5 bases, with 12 bases between them. CDR3 bases: TGTGCCTGGAGTCCGGGACTGCGGAATGAAAAACTGTTTTTT. Protein sequence: CAWSPGLRNEKLFF.

This clone occurred many times. The chain links TRBV11-2 to TRBJ1-5; 11 nucleotides align to TRBD1. V was clipped by 5 bases and J by 7 bases; unmatched bases: 4. This CDR3 spans 14 amino acids. CDR1 is SGHAT and CDR2 is FQNNGV in the germline V gene. The CDR3 sequence: CASSMGQGGQPQHF. The CDR3 nucleotides read TGTGCCAGCAGCATGGGACAGGGGGGACAGCCCCAGCATTTT.

V usage is TRBV28 and J usage is TRBJ2-7, with D maybe TRBD2 (6 bases). Germline CDR1 is MDHEN and CDR2 is SYDVKM. Trimming pared 5 bases from V and 5 bases from J, leaving 16 bases between. CDR3 size: 14 residues. The CDR3 nucleotides are TGTGCCAGCAGTACCCCGACTAGGTTCCACGAGCAGTACTTC. It codes for CASSTPTRFHEQYF. The full variable domain, with the rest looked up from reference TRBV28 and TRBJ2-7, is DVKVTQSSRYLVKRTGEKVFLECVQDMDHENMFWYRQDPGLGLRLIYFSYDVKMKEKGDIPEGYSVSREKKERFSLILESASTNQTSMYLCASSTPTRFHEQYFGPGTRLTVT.

The V gene is TRBV4-1, the J gene TRBJ2-1; 11 nucleotides line up with TRBD2. J gave up 10 bases and V 4 bases, and 15 bases lay outside the gene matches. The germline V gene encodes CDR1 MGHRA and CDR2 YSYEKL. The CDR3 runs to 17 residues. The CDR3 region has the DNA TGCGCCAGCAGCCCACTTGGTATAGCGGGAGGGCCCGGGGAGCAGTTCTTC. Its translation is CASSPLGIAGGPGEQFF.

The chain has TRBV5-1 and TRBJ1-5; 7 positions agree with TRBD1. Unmatched junction bases numbered 6, after V lost 4 bases and J lost 5 bases. Germline CDR1 reads SGHRS; CDR2 reads YFSETQ. The CDR3 length is 14 residues. CDR3 sequence reads: CASSASGGDQPQHF. The CDR3 nucleotides read TGCGCCAGCAGCGCCTCAGGGGGAGATCAGCCCCAGCATTTT.

The chain has TRBV18 and TRBJ1-1, with D perhaps TRBD1 (5 bases). The CDR3 runs 13 residues. Trimming took off 6 bases at V and 5 bases at J, with 13 bases between the two ends. CDR1 is KGHSH and CDR2 is LQKENI in the germline V gene. CDR3 nucleotide sequence: TGTGCCAGCTCCCCCATGGGGGGGACTGAAGCTTTCTTT. Its translation is CASSPMGGTEAFF.